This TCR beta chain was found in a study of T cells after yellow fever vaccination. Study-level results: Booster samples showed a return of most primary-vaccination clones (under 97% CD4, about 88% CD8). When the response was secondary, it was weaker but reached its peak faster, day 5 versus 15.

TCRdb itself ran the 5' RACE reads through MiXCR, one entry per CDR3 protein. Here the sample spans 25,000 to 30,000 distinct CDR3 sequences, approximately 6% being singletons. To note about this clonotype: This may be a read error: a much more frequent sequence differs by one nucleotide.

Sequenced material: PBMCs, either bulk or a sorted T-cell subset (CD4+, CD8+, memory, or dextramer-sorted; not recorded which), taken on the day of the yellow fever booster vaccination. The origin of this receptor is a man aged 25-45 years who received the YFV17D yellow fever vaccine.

CDR3 bases: TGTGCCAGCAGCCTCAACCATGGGGAGACCCAGTACTTC. Residues: CASSLNHGETQYF. The chain uses TRBV11-3 and TRBJ2-5; no definite D call. This CDR3 spans 13 amino acids. Germline V gene data show CDR1 as SGHNT and CDR2 as YENEEA. V was cut by 5 bases and J by 5 bases, with 12 bases left in between.